Sequencing of this T cell receptor beta chain was carried out in a study of long-term antiretroviral therapy in people with HIV. Without exception, participants with HIV were treated in the United States. CDR1 is SGHAT and CDR2 is FQNNGV in the germline V gene. The CDR3 sequence is 17 residues long. V lost 5 bases and J lost 4; bases outside the gene matches: 10. The run of the v3.0 immunoSEQ assay was at survey level. Some clones are missing from TCRdb's copy, which holds only in-frame ones; the method was immunoSEQ multiplex PCR. In the table there are over 14,000 clones, 77% of which are singletons. Study conclusions and caveats: Participants lacked recorded data on ART adherence, viral resistance or therapy changes. Following ART, diversity rose but still fell short of transplant donor controls. It was observed that HIV repertoires exhibited narrower CDR3 length ranges than controls.

A note on this clone: What it recognizes is unknown.

This specimen consisted of unsorted PBMCs, obtained 1.3 years before starting antiretroviral therapy. The TCR was taken from a man aged 40-50 years with HIV. The rearrangement uses TRBV11-2 and TRBJ1-4; TRBD1 aligns across 10 bases. In DNA, the CDR3 is TGTGCCAGCAGCCCCCCCCCGGGACAGGGGTTTAATGAAAAACTGTTTTTT. Amino acids: CASSPPPGQGFNEKLFF.